The following is a TCR beta chain sequence with its context. In its sample, this clone was seen a few times. The target of this receptor is not known. Base qualities were left out, and no much larger clone turns up one base away. Library method: the immunoSEQ multiplex PCR assay. RNA was extracted from all samples and reverse transcribed into cDNA as template for TCR sequencing. SuperScript III was used to make first-strand cDNA, primed with a 2:1 mix of oligo-dT and random hexamers. A synthetic immune receptor repertoire was used to gauge amplification bias, and whatever bias remained was removed computationally. The authors processed their data as follows. Raw reads were preprocessed to remove errors, and CDR3 was defined by IMGT conventions from the conserved cysteine to phenylalanine. Clonality was calculated as 1 minus Shannon entropy normalized by log2 of the number of productive unique TCRs. Whether scalp clones were CD4 or CD8 was inferred by matching scalp TCRbeta sequences against CD4 and CD8 repertoires sorted from blood. TCRdb limited this immuneACCESS table to in-frame rearrangements with V and J called. A share of clones is missing; checked studies link under half to unresolved V genes, and the rest is unexplained. The V and J calls and clone size come from that table; D and trimming were worked out from the DNA. Within this sample are more than 75,000 clones, with roughly 41% of them counted one time only. The ten largest clones capture approximately 1.4% of the sample.

The data stem from a study of CD8+ T cells in alopecia areata (dated by TCRdb to 2017 to 2018). Concerning the study at large: The treated patients, all with moderate-to-severe alopecia areata, were enrolled in an open-label pilot trial of oral tofacitinib given at 5 to 10 mg twice daily. Patients stayed on tofacitinib for 6 to 18 months and then had 6 months of follow-up off drug so that delayed response and recurrence could be assessed. In both human patients and the C3H/HeJ mouse model, the study applied high-throughput TCRbeta sequencing to look at T cell clonal expansion in alopecia areata. Human TCRbeta sequencing covered scalp tissue and sorted CD4+ and CD8+ peripheral blood T cells from patchy and totalis/universalis alopecia areata patients and healthy controls. Biopsies were taken from tofacitinib-treated patients at baseline and again at 4 and 24 weeks into treatment, and several of those patients also had a later scalp biopsy. Clonality in the scalp was compared among normal scalp (n=4), patchy alopecia areata scalp (n=8), and alopecia totalis/universalis scalp (n=8). RNA was extracted with the PAXgene miRNA kit for fixed scalp, the miRNeasy kit for PBMCs, and the RNeasy kit for mouse skin. immunoSEQ multiplex PCR using 35 Vbeta forward primers and 13 Jbeta reverse primers was used to amplify TCRbeta CDR3 regions. The study at large found these results: Lesional scalp, especially in alopecia totalis/universalis, showed higher clonality and more expanded CD8+ clones than normal scalp, suggesting antigenic drive. TCR sequences shared between patients were less clear than in mice, possibly partly because of HLA diversity in the patient population. Resident alphabeta T cells in normal human skin are also sequenced, complicating scalp TCR repertoire analysis, unlike mouse skin dominated by gammadelta T cells.

Lesional scalp punch biopsies and peripheral blood were obtained from alopecia areata patients. After PBMCs were isolated by density centrifugation and stained for CD3, CD4 and CD8, a FACSAria was used to sort CD4+ and CD8+ T cells. This sequence originates from a human donor with alopecia areata. Material: CD4+ T cells sorted from blood.

In nucleotides, the sequence is TGCGCCAGCAGCTCCCAGGGAACCGGGGAGCTGTTTTTT. This yields the protein CASSSQGTGELFF. The V gene is TRBV5-1 and the J gene is TRBJ2-2; a tentative D match to TRBD1 spans 5 bases. CDR1 SGHRS and CDR2 YFSETQ were looked up in the germline V gene. Inclusive of the bounding cysteine and phenylalanine, the CDR3 is 13 residues long. Only the CDR3 DNA stays, 39 bases, in frame from base 1. The junction shows trimming of 3 bases on V and 5 bases on J, plus 8 bases between the germline ends.